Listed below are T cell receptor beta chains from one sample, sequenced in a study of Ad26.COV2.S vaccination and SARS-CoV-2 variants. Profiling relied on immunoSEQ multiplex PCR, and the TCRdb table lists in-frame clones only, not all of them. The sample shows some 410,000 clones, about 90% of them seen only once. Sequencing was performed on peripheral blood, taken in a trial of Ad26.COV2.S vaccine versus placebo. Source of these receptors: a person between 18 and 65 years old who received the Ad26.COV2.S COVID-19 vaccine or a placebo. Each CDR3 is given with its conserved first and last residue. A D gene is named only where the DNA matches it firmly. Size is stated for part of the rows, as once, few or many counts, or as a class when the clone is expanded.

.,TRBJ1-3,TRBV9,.,TGTGCCAGCAACAAAGGTGGTGGAAGCTCTGGAAACACCATATATTTT,CASNKGGGSSGNTIYF
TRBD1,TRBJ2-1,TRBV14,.,TGTGCCAGCAGCCAAATGGAGACGACAGGGGGCTTATACAATGAGCAGTTCTTC,CASSQMETTGGLYNEQFF
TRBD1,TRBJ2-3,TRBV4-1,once,TGCGCCAGCAGCCAAGAAGGGGGCCCTAGGACAGATACGCAGTATTTT,CASSQEGGPRTDTQYF
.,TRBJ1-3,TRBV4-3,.,TGCGCCAGCAGCCACACAACAGGGATGGGTGGAAACACCATATATTTT,CASSHTTGMGGNTIYF
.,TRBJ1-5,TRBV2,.,TGTGCCAGCAGTGAAAGAGTCCAGGTCGTGTCCCAGCATTTT,CASSERVQVVSQHF
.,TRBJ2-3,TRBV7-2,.,TGTGCCAGCAGCCCCTTAAGCACAGATACGCAGTATTTT,CASSPLSTDTQYF
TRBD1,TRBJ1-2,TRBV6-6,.,TGTGCCAGCAGTCCCGGGACAGTGAAAGCCTATGGCTACACCTTC,CASSPGTVKAYGYTF
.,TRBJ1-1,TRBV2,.,TGTGCCAGCAGTGGGTCAGGCACTGAAGCTTTCTTT,CASSGSGTEAFF
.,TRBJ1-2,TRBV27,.,TGTGCCAGCAGTTTTCTTGCAGGAGGTAACTATGGCTACACCTTC,CASSFLAGGNYGYTF
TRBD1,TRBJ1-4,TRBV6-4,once,TGTGCCAGCAGTGGGAACCGGGACAGGGGGCATGAAAAACTGTTTTTT,CASSGNRDRGHEKLFF
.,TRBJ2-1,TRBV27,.,TGTGCCAGCAGTTTTAGTCCTAGTAATGAGCAGTTCTTC,CASSFSPSNEQFF
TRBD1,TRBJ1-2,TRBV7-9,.,TGTGCCAGCAGCTTAGCGAGGGGACAGGGGGCTGGCTACACCTTC,CASSLARGQGAGYTF
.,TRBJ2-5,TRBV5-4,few,TGTGCCAGCAGAGGCGGGATACAAGAGACCCAGTACTTC,CASRGGIQETQYF
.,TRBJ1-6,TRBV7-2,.,TGTGCCAGCAGCAAAAGAGGGGCGGGCTATAATTCACCCCTCCACTTT,CASSKRGAGYNSPLHF
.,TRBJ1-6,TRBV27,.,TGTGCCAGCAGCCCCACGGGATGGGGCCAGAATTCACCCCTCCACTTT,CASSPTGWGQNSPLHF
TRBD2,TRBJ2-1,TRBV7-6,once,TGTGCCAGCAGCCAGAGCGGGGGGCCAGACAATGAGCAGTTCTTC,CASSQSGGPDNEQFF
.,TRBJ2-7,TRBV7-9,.,TGTGCCAGCAGCTTACGGCCGGACCGAACCTACGAGCAGTACTTC,CASSLRPDRTYEQYF
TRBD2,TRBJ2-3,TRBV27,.,TGTGCCAGCAGTTTCGTTCTAGCGGGGGGCACAGATACGCAGTATTTT,CASSFVLAGGTDTQYF
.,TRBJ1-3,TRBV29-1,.,TGCAGCGCCGAGCAAGGAAACACCATATATTTT,CSAEQGNTIYF
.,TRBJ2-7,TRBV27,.,TGTGCCAGCAGTTTAACACAGACTAGACCTTCCTACGAGCAGTACTTC,CASSLTQTRPSYEQYF
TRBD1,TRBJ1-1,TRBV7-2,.,TGTGCCAGCAGCACACCGCCGGGGAGGGGGCCCACTGAAGCTTTCTTT,CASSTPPGRGPTEAFF
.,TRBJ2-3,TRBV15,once,TGTGCCACCAGCAGAGACCGGACACGTTCTAGCACAGATACGCAGTATTTT,CATSRDRTRSSTDTQYF
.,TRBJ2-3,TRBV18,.,TGTGCCAGCTCACCGTTGGGTTACGGGACCCTCACAGATACGCAGTATTTT,CASSPLGYGTLTDTQYF
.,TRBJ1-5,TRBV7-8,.,TGTGCCAGCAGCCCTCGAGGTGACTATAGCAATCAGCCCCAGCATTTT,CASSPRGDYSNQPQHF
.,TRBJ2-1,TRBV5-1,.,TGCGCCAGCAGCTTGAGGGGCAGGGTAACTGAGCAGTTCTTC,CASSLRGRVTEQFF
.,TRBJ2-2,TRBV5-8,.,TGTGCCAGCAGCTTGGCCGGGAACACCGGGGAGCTGTTTTTT,CASSLAGNTGELFF
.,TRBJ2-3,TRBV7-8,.,TGTGCCAGCAGCCTGTCTCTCGCGGCCAGCACAGATACGCAGTATTTT,CASSLSLAASTDTQYF
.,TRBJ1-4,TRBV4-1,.,TGCGCCAGCAGCCAAGATAACAGGCCTAATGAAAAACTGTTTTTT,CASSQDNRPNEKLFF
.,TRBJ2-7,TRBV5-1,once,TGCGCCAGCAGCTTGGGAGGCAGATCCTACGAGCAGTACTTC,CASSLGGRSYEQYF
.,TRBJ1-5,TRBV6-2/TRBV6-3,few,TGTGCCAGCAGTTACGGTGTCAGGCGACAGCCCCAGCATTTT,CASSYGVRRQPQHF
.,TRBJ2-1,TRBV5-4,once,TGTGCCAGCAGCGGAGGGACAGTTAATGAGCAGTTCTTC,CASSGGTVNEQFF
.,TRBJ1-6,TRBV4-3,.,TGCGCCAGCAGCCAGGACCCTCATACGGATAATTCACCCCTCCACTTT,CASSQDPHTDNSPLHF
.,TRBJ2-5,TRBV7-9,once,TGTGCCAGCAGCGAATGGACTATCCAAGAGACCCAGTACTTC,CASSEWTIQETQYF
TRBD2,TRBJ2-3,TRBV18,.,TGTGCCAGCTCATCCGGACTAGCTAGGGCAGATACGCAGTATTTT,CASSSGLARADTQYF
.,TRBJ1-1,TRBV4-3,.,TGCGCCAGCAGCCAAGGTGGATTGTCAGGGTCTGAAGCTTTCTTT,CASSQGGLSGSEAFF
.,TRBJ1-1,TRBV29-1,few,TGCAGCGCCCGACCACAGGCTAACACTGAAGCTTTCTTT,CSARPQANTEAFF
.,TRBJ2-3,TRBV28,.,TGTGCCAGCAGTTTATCTAGCCTCCGCACAGATACGCAGTATTTT,CASSLSSLRTDTQYF
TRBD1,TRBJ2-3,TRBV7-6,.,TGTGCCAGCAGCTTAGAGGGGGCCCTGAGCACAGATACGCAGTATTTT,CASSLEGALSTDTQYF
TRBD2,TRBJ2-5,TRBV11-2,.,TGTGCCAGCAGCTTAGGGGATAGCGGGGGGGCCCGGGAGACCCAGTACTTC,CASSLGDSGGARETQYF
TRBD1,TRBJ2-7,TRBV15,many,TGTGCCACCAGCAGAGACCCCCCGGGACAGGGTTTCTACGAGCAGTACTTC,CATSRDPPGQGFYEQYF
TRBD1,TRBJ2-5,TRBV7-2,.,TGTGCCAGCAGCTCTCGCAGGGGACAGGGGGGAGTAGACCAAGAGACCCAGTACTTC,CASSSRRGQGGVDQETQYF
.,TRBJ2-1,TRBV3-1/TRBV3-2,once,TGTGCCAGCAGCCTTAATGGGGGGCCACCAGGGGAGCAGTTCTTC,CASSLNGGPPGEQFF
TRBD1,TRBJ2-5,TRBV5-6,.,TGTGCCAGCAGCCCCCCCGACAGGGGTTGGGAGACCCAGTACTTC,CASSPPDRGWETQYF
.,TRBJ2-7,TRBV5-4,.,TGTGCCAGCAGCTTGGAGCTATCGGGGCACGAGCAGTACTTC,CASSLELSGHEQYF
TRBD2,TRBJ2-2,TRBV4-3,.,TGCGCCAGCAGCCAAGCCCCCCGAGCGGGGGGAGACAACACCGGGGAGCTGTTTTTT,CASSQAPRAGGDNTGELFF
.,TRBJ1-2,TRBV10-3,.,TGTGCCATCAGTGAGCAGGGATCATATGGCTACACCTTC,CAISEQGSYGYTF
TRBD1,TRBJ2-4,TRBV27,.,TGTGCCAGCAGTCCAGAAACAGGGGGCGGATACATTCAGTACTTC,CASSPETGGGYIQYF
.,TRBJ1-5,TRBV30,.,TGTGCCTGGAGTGACAGGGTCAATCAGCCCCAGCATTTT,CAWSDRVNQPQHF
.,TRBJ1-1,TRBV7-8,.,TGTGCCAGCAGCTTAGGGATGACAGGTAAAGCTTTCTTT,CASSLGMTGKAFF
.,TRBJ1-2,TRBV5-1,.,TGCGCCAGCAGCTTGGGGCCCGCTACAGGGACCTTCTATGGCTACACCTTC,CASSLGPATGTFYGYTF
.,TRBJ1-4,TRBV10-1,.,TGCGCCAGCAGTGATTCCCTCAATGAAAAACTGTTTTTT,CASSDSLNEKLFF
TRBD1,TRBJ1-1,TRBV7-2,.,TGTGCCAGCAGCTCCCAGGGACAGGGGCTGAACACTGAAGCTTTCTTT,CASSSQGQGLNTEAFF
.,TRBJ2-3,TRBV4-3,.,TGCGCCAGCAGCCAAGGGGGGGCCTTCTCCACAGATACGCAGTATTTT,CASSQGGAFSTDTQYF
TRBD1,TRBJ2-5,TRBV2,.,TGTGCCAGCAGATCAGGGACAGGGTTTGGGACCCAGTACTTC,CASRSGTGFGTQYF
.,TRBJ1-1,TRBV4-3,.,TGCGCCAGCAGCAGGGTTCTGAACACTGAAGCTTTCTTT,CASSRVLNTEAFF